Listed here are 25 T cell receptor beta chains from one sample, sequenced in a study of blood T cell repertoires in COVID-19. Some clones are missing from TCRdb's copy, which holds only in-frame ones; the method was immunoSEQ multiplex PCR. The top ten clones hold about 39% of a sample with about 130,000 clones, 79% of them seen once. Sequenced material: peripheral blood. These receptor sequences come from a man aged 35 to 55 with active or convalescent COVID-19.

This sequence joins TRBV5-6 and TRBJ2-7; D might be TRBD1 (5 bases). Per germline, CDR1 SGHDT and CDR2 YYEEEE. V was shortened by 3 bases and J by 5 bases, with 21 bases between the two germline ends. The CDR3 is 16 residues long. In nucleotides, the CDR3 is TGTGCCAGCAGCTCCATCATACTTACAGGTCGGGACGAGCAGTACTTC. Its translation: CASSSIILTGRDEQYF.

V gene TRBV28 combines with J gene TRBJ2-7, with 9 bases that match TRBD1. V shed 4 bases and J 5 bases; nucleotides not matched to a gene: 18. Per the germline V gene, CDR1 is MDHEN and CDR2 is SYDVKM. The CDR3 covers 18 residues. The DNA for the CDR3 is TGTGCCAGCAGTTCCCATAGGGGCGGACAGGGGTTTTTGGACGAGCAGTACTTC. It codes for CASSSHRGGQGFLDEQYF.

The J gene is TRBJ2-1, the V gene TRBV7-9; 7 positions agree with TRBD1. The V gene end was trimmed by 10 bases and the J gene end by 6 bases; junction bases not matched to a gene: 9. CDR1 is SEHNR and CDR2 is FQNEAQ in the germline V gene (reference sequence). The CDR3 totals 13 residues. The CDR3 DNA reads TGTGCCACTTCACAGGGGATGGGCAATGAGCAGTTCTTC. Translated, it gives CATSQGMGNEQFF.

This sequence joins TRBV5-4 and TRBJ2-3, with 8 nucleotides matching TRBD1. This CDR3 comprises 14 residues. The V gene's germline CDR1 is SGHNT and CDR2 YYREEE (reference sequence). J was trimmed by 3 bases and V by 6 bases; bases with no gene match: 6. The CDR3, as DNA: TGTGCCAGCACCCGGACAGGGCGGACAGATACGCAGTATTTT. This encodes CASTRTGRTDTQYF.

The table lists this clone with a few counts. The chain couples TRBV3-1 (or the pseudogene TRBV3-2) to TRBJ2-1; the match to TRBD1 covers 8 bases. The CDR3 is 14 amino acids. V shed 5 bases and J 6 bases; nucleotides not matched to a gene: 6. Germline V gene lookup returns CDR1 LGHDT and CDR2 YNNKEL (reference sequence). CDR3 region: CASSKTGGGNEQFF. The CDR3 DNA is TGTGCCAGCAGCAAAACAGGGGGTGGCAATGAGCAGTTCTTC.

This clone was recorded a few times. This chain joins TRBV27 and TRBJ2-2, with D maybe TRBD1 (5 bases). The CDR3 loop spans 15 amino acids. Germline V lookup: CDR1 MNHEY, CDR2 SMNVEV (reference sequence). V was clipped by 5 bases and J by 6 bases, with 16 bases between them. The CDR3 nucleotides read TGTGCCAGCAGTCCACTCTTGACAGTTCCCGGGGAGCTGTTTTTT. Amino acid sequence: CASSPLLTVPGELFF.

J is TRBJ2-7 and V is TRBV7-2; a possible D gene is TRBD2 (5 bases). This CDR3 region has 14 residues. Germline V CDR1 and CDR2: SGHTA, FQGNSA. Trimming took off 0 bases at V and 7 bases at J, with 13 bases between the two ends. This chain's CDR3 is CASSLALRSGEQYF. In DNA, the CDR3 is TGTGCCAGCAGCTTAGCTTTACGGTCGGGGGAGCAGTACTTC. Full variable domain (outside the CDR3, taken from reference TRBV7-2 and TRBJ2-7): GAGVSQSPSNKVTEKGKDVELRCDPISGHTALYWYRQSLGQGLEFLIYFQGNSAPDKSGLPSDRFSAERTGGSVSTLTIQRTQQEDSAVYLCASSLALRSGEQYFGPGTRLTVT.

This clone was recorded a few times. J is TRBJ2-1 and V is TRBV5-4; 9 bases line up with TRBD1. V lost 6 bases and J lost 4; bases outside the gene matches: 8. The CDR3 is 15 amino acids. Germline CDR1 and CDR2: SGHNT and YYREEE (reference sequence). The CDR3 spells CASNPRDREYNEQFF. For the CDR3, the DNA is TGTGCCAGCAACCCCCGGGACAGGGAATACAATGAGCAGTTCTTC. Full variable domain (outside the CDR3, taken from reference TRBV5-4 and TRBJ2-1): ETGVTQSPTHLIKTRGQQVTLRCSSQSGHNTVSWYQQALGQGPQFIFQYYREEENGRGNFPPRFSGLQFPNYSSELNVNALELDDSALYLCASNPRDREYNEQFFGPGTRLTVL.

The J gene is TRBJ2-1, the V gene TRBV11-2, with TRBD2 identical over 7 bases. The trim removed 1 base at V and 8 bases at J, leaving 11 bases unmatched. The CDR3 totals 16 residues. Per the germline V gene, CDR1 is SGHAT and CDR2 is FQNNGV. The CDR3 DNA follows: TGTGCCAGCAGCTTAGGCGCTAGCGGATACATCGATGAGCAGTTCTTC. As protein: CASSLGASGYIDEQFF.

The CDR3 DNA reads as TGTGCCAGCAGTACGGGCTCTGGAAACACCATATATTTT. It translates to CASSTGSGNTIYF. The chain joins TRBV6-6 to TRBJ1-3; D gene ambiguous. Deletions cut 5 bases from V and 0 bases from J, with 5 bases between. The CDR3 covers 13 residues. CDR1 is MNHNY, CDR2 SVGAGI, per germline (reference sequence).

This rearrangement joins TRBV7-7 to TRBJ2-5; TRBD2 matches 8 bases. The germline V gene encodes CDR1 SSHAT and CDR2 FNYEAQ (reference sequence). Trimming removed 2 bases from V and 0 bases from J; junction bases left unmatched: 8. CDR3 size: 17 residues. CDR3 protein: CASSLYGSGGYQETQYF. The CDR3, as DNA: TGTGCCAGCAGCTTATATGGGTCGGGGGGGTACCAAGAGACCCAGTACTTC.

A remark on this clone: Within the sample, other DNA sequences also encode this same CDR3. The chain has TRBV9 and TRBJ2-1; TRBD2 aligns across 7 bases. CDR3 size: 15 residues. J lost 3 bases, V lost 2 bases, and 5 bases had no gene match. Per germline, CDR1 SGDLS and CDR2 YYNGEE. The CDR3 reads CASSVGRDYYNEQFF. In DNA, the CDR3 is TGTGCCAGCAGCGTCGGCAGGGACTACTACAATGAGCAGTTCTTC.

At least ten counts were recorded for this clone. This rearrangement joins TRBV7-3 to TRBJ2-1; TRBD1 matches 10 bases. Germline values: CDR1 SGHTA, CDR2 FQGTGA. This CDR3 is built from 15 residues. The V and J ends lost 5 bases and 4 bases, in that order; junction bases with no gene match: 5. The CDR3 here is CASSPPGQGYNEQFF. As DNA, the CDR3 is TGTGCCAGCAGCCCTCCGGGACAGGGGTACAATGAGCAGTTCTTC.

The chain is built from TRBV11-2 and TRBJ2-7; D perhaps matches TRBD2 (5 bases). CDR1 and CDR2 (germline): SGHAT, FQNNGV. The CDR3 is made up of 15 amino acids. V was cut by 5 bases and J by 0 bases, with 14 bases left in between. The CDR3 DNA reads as TGTGCCAGCAGCGGCGGAGGACGCTCCTCCTACGAGCAGTACTTC. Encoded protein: CASSGGGRSSYEQYF. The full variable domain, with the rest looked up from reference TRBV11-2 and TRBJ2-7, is EAGVAQSPRYKIIEKRQSVAFWCNPISGHATLYWYQQILGQGPKLLIQFQNNGVVDDSQLPKDRFSAERLKGVDSTLKIQPAKLEDSAVYLCASSGGGRSSYEQYFGPGTRLTVT.

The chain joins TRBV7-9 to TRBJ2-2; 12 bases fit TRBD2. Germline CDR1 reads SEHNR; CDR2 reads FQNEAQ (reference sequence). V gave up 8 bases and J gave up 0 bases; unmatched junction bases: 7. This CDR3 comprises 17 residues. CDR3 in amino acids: CASPGLAGSANTGELFF. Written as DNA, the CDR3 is TGTGCCAGCCCCGGACTAGCGGGAAGCGCGAACACCGGGGAGCTGTTTTTT.

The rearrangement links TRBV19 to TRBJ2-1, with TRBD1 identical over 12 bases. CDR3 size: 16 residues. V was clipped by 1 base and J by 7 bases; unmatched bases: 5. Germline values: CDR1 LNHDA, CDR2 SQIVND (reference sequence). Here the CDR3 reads CASSIVGTGGRNEQFF. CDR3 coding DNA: TGTGCCAGTAGTATAGTCGGGACAGGGGGCCGGAATGAGCAGTTCTTC.

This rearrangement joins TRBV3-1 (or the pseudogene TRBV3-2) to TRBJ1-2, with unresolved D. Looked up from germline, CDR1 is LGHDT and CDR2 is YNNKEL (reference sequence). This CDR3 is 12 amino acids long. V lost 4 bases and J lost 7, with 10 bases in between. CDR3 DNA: TGTGCCAGCAGCCCAGATAAGCTTGGCTACACCTTC. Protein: CASSPDKLGYTF.

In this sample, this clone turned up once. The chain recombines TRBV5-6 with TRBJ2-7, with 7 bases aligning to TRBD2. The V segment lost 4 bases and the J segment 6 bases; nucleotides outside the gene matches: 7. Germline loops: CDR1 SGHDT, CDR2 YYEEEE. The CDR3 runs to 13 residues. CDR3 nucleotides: TGTGCCAGCAGCCCGGCGGGGGTTCGCGAGCAGTACTTC. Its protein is CASSPAGVREQYF.

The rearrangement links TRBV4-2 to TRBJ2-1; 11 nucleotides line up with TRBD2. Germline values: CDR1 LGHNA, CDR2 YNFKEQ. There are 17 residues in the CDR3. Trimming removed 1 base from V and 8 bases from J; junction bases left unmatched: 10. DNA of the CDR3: TGTGCCAGCAGCCAAGTGCCTACTAGCGGGAGTAATCATGAGCAGTTCTTC. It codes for CASSQVPTSGSNHEQFF.

This chain's CDR3 is CASSQVLSGGYNEQFF. The CDR3 DNA follows: TGTGCCAGCAGTCAAGTACTTAGCGGGGGGTACAATGAGCAGTTCTTC. The V gene is TRBV6-6, the J gene TRBJ2-1; TRBD2 matches at 10 bases. This CDR3 is built from 16 residues. Germline lookup yields CDR1 MNHNY and CDR2 SVGAGI (reference sequence). The trim removed 5 bases at V and 4 bases at J, leaving 8 bases unmatched.

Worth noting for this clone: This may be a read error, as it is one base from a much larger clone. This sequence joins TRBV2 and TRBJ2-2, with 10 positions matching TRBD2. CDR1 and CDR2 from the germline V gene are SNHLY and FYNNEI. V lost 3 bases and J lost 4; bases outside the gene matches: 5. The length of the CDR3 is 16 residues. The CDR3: CASSDSAGGLTGELFF. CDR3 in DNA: TGTGCCAGCAGTGACTCAGCGGGGGGGCTCACCGGGGAGCTGTTTTTT.

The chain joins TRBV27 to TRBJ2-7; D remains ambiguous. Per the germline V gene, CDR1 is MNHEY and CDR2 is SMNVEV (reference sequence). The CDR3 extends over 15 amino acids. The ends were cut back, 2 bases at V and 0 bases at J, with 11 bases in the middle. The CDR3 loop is CASSLKSKSSYEQYF. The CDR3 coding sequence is TGTGCCAGCAGTTTAAAATCAAAGAGCTCCTACGAGCAGTACTTC.

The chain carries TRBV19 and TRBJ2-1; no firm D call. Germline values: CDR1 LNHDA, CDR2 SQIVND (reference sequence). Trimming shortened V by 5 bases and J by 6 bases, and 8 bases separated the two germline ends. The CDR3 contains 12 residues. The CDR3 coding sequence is TGTGCCAGTAGTGTCCCTACCAATGAGCAGTTCTTC. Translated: CASSVPTNEQFF.

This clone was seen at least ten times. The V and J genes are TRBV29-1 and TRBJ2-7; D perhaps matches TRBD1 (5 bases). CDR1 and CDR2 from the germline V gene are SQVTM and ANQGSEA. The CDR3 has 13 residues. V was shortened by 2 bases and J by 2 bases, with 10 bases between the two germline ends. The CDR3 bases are TGCAGCGTTGAATCTGGGGCCCCCTACGAGCAGTACTTC. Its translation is CSVESGAPYEQYF.

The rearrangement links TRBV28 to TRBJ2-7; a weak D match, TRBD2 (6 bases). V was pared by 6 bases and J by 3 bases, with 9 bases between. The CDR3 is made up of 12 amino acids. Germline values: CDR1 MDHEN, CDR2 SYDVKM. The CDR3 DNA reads TGTGCCAGCAGCCCGGGACTCTACGAGCAGTACTTC. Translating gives CASSPGLYEQYF. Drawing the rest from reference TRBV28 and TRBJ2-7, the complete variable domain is DVKVTQSSRYLVKRTGEKVFLECVQDMDHENMFWYRQDPGLGLRLIYFSYDVKMKEKGDIPEGYSVSREKKERFSLILESASTNQTSMYLCASSPGLYEQYFGPGTRLTVT.